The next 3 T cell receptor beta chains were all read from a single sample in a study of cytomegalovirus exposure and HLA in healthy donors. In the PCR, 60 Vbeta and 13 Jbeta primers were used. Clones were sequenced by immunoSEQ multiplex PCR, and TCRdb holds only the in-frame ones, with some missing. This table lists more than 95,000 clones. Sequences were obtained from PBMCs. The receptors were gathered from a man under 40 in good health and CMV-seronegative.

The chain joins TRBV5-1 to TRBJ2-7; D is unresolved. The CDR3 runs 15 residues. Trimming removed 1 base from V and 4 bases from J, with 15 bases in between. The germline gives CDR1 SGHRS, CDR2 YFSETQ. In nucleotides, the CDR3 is TGCGCCAGCAGCTTGATCGCATTAGCCGCTTACGAGCAGTACTTC. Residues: CASSLIALAAYEQYF.

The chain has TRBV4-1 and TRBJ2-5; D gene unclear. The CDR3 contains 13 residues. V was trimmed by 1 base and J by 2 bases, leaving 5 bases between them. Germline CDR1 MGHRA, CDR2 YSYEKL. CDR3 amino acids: CASSQGVQETQYF. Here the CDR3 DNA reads TGCGCCAGCAGCCAAGGAGTTCAAGAGACCCAGTACTTC.

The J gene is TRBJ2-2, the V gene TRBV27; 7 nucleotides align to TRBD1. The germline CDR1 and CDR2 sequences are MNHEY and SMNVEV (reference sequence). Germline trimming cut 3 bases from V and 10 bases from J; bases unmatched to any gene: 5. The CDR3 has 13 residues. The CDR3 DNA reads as TGTGCCAGCAGTTTGGTGGGGACAGAGGAGCTGTTTTTT. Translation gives CASSLVGTEELFF.